The 22 T cell receptor beta chains given below trace back to one sample, sequenced in a study of blood T cell repertoires in COVID-19. TCRdb's table, derived via immunoSEQ multiplex PCR, lists solely in-frame clones and lacks some. This sample yields 150,000 to 200,000 clones, of which 85% are seen a single time; roughly 3% belongs to the top ten. The sequenced material came from peripheral blood. These receptor sequences come from a human donor with acute or convalescent COVID-19. The donor label of this sample is uncertain.

V and J are TRBV23-1 and TRBJ1-4; the D is unclear. TRBV23-1 is an open reading frame, and its role is uncertain. There are 15 residues in the CDR3. V lost 8 bases, J lost 0 bases, and 13 bases lay in between. The CDR3 bases are TGCGCCAGCCGACCGCTAGACGCAACTAATGAAAAACTGTTTTTT. Translated: CASRPLDATNEKLFF.

A note on this clone: In the same sample, other DNA sequences code for this CDR3. The CDR3 reads CASRLTGGSNQPQHF. The CDR3 DNA reads as TGTGCCAGCAGGCTTACAGGGGGGAGCAATCAGCCCCAGCATTTT. V and J are TRBV6-5 and TRBJ1-5; 8 nucleotides agree with TRBD1. The germline V gene encodes CDR1 MNHEY and CDR2 SVGAGI. The trim removed 6 bases at V and 1 base at J, leaving 5 bases unmatched. The CDR3 runs to 15 residues.

The CDR3 DNA is TGTGCCAGCAGCCTAACTCATACGCAGTATTTT. This gives the protein CASSLTHTQYF. The chain employs TRBV11-2 and TRBJ2-3; D gene uncertain. This CDR3 is 11 amino acids long. The germline gives CDR1 SGHAT, CDR2 FQNNGV. V lost 5 bases and J 7 bases, leaving 7 bases between the germline ends.

This sequence joins TRBV9 and TRBJ2-5; D is perhaps TRBD1 (7 bases). The CDR3 has 14 residues. Germline V gene lookup returns CDR1 SGDLS and CDR2 YYNGEE. V lost 0 bases to trimming and J lost 5 bases, with 11 bases between them. The CDR3 is CASSVGPGGETQYF. Here the CDR3 DNA reads TGTGCCAGCAGCGTAGGTCCAGGGGGGGAGACCCAGTACTTC.

The sample holds one count of this clone. The V call is TRBV19, the J call TRBJ1-1, with D uncertain. Deletions cut 3 bases from V and 1 base from J, with 3 bases between. The CDR3 has 12 residues. Per the germline V gene, CDR1 is LNHDA and CDR2 is SQIVND (reference sequence). The CDR3 bases are TGTGCCAGTAGTATCGGGAACACTGAAGCTTTCTTT. It encodes CASSIGNTEAFF. The entire variable domain, with the rest obtained from reference TRBV19 and TRBJ1-1, is as follows: DGGITQSPKYLFRKEGQNVTLSCEQNLNHDAMYWYRQDPGQGLRLIYYSQIVNDFQKGDIAEGYSVSREKKESFPLTVTSAQKNPTAFYLCASSIGNTEAFFGQGTRLTVV.

The chain is built from TRBV9 and TRBJ1-2; D is uncertain. CDR1 SGDLS and CDR2 YYNGEE come from the germline V gene. CDR3 length: 12 residues. Trimming took 4 bases from V and 7 from J, leaving 11 bases between them. CDR3: CASSPAARGYTF. CDR3 sequence (DNA): TGTGCCAGCAGCCCAGCGGCGCGTGGCTACACCTTC.

This sequence joins TRBV14 and TRBJ2-3; D might be TRBD1 (6 bases). The V end was cut by 2 bases, the J end by 1 base, with 13 bases between. Germline V gene sequence: CDR1 SGHDN, CDR2 FVKESK. This CDR3 has 16 residues. DNA of the CDR3: TGTGCCAGCAGCCAAAAAGGGACACTTGGCACAGATACGCAGTATTTT. Translation gives CASSQKGTLGTDTQYF.

The chain employs TRBV12-5 and TRBJ2-3, with D tentatively TRBD1 (6 bases). Germline lookup yields CDR1 LGHNT and CDR2 FRNRAP. The CDR3 consists of 15 residues. V was trimmed by 1 base and J by 5 bases, leaving 13 bases between them. The CDR3 region is CASGLGDTMGDTQYF. CDR3 sequence (DNA): TGTGCTAGTGGTTTGGGGGACACGATGGGAGATACGCAGTATTTT.

The CDR3 is CASSEVGGGGYTF. The CDR3 region has the DNA TGTGCCAGCAGTGAAGTAGGGGGCGGTGGCTACACCTTC. The chain employs TRBV2 and TRBJ1-2, with 7 nucleotides matching TRBD1. Per germline, CDR1 SNHLY and CDR2 FYNNEI. The CDR3 sequence is 13 residues long. V was clipped by 1 base and J by 7 bases; unmatched bases: 3.

The gene calls are TRBV7-7 and TRBJ1-2; 9 bases are shared with TRBD1. The CDR3 extends over 14 amino acids. J was trimmed by 2 bases and V by 5 bases; bases with no gene match: 3. CDR1 and CDR2 from the germline V gene are SSHAT and FNYEAQ (reference sequence). The CDR3 nucleotides read TGTGCCAGCAGCCTAGGGACAGGGAACTATGGCTACACCTTC. Protein sequence: CASSLGTGNYGYTF.

This clone has just a few counts. The CDR3 coding sequence is TGTGCCAGCAGCTTCCAGCGGGGGGACTACAATGAGCAGTTCTTC. It translates to CASSFQRGDYNEQFF. V and J are TRBV11-2 and TRBJ2-1, with 9 bases identical to TRBD2. Germline V gene sequence: CDR1 SGHAT, CDR2 FQNNGV. V lost 3 bases, J lost 3 bases, and 3 bases stayed unmatched. CDR3 length: 15 amino acids.

The rearrangement joins TRBV7-9 to TRBJ1-1, with 7 bases matching TRBD1. The CDR3 contains 14 residues. The germline gives CDR1 SEHNR, CDR2 FQNEAQ (reference sequence). V trimming: 8 bases; J trimming: 1 base; junction bases outside the gene matches: 7. In nucleotides, the CDR3 is TGTGCCAGCTACCAGGGACAGCAGAACACTGAAGCTTTCTTT. As protein: CASYQGQQNTEAFF.

This chain joins TRBV5-6 and TRBJ1-1, with 7 positions matching TRBD1. CDR3 length: 15 residues. CDR1 SGHDT and CDR2 YYEEEE come from the germline V gene. V dropped 2 bases and J dropped 1; count of bases not matched to a gene: 5. CDR3 nucleotide sequence: TGTGCCAGCAGCTTTCGACAGGGAACGAACACTGAAGCTTTCTTT. Its protein product is CASSFRQGTNTEAFF.

This sequence joins TRBV6-1 and TRBJ2-7; TRBD2 is a possible D gene (6 bases). Trimming pared 0 bases from V and 4 bases from J, leaving 10 bases between. Per germline, CDR1 MNHNS and CDR2 SASEGT. This CDR3 has 14 residues. This CDR3 is CASSEAPGGYEQYF. The CDR3, as DNA: TGTGCCAGCAGTGAAGCCCCTGGGGGGTACGAGCAGTACTTC.

This clone was detected a few times. The CDR3: CASSSGGGSDTEAFF. The CDR3 nucleotides read TGTGCCAGCAGCTCGGGGGGCGGGTCCGACACTGAAGCTTTCTTT. V is TRBV7-9 and J is TRBJ1-1, with D maybe TRBD1 (6 bases). The ends were cut back, 4 bases at V and 3 bases at J, with 15 bases in the middle. The CDR3 sequence is 15 residues long. Germline V gene lookup returns CDR1 SEHNR and CDR2 FQNEAQ (reference sequence).

This chain uses TRBV6-6 with TRBJ1-1; a weak D match, TRBD1 (5 bases). With 0 bases removed from V and 0 bases from J, the gap between germline ends came to 8 bases. Germline CDR1 MNHNY, CDR2 SVGAGI (reference sequence). This CDR3 is 15 amino acids long. In DNA, the CDR3 is TGTGCCAGCAGTTACTCGACAGAGATGAACACTGAAGCTTTCTTT. Amino acid sequence: CASSYSTEMNTEAFF.

The gene calls are TRBV4-3 and TRBJ2-2; a weak D match, TRBD1 (5 bases). Per the germline V gene, CDR1 is LGHNA and CDR2 is YSLEER. This CDR3 has 15 amino acids. Trimming shortened V by 1 base and J by 7 bases, and 13 bases separated the two germline ends. Here the CDR3 reads CASSQVAGFGGELFF. The CDR3 DNA sequence: TGCGCCAGCAGCCAAGTGGCAGGGTTCGGCGGGGAGCTGTTTTTT.

The chain employs TRBV11-3 and TRBJ1-1; a possible D gene is TRBD1 (6 bases). The V gene lost 1 base and the J gene lost 4 bases, with 13 bases spanning the gap. Germline loops: CDR1 SGHNT, CDR2 YENEEA. This CDR3 region has 15 residues. The CDR3 sequence is CASSLATGPTTEAFF. CDR3 sequence (DNA): TGTGCCAGCAGCTTAGCTACAGGGCCCACCACTGAAGCTTTCTTT.

This clone showed up just a few times. The V gene is TRBV15, the J gene TRBJ2-1, with 8 bases that match TRBD1. Germline V gene sequence: CDR1 LNHNV, CDR2 YYDKDF (reference sequence). The junction had 12 bases not matched to a gene; V was cut back by 1 base and J by 4 bases. The CDR3 is 18 residues long. The CDR3 bases are TGTGCCACCAGCAGAGGCCGAGGAGGACAGGGAAATTACAATGAGCAGTTCTTC. Protein: CATSRGRGGQGNYNEQFF.

This chain connects TRBV2 to TRBJ1-6; unclear D gene. The CDR3 is 15 residues long. V lost 2 bases, J lost 2 bases, and 7 bases lay in between. CDR1 is SNHLY, CDR2 FYNNEI, per germline. The CDR3 region has the DNA TGTGCCAGCAGTGAAACAGCAGCCTATAATTCACCCCTCCACTTT. The encoded protein is CASSETAAYNSPLHF. The whole variable domain, filled in from reference TRBV2 and TRBJ1-6, reads EPEVTQTPSHQVTQMGQEVILRCVPISNHLYFYWYRQILGQKVEFLVSFYNNEISEKSEIFDDQFSVERPDGSNFTLKIRSTKLEDSAMYFCASSETAAYNSPLHFGNGTRLTVT.

This rearrangement joins TRBV6-4 to TRBJ1-2; D is perhaps TRBD1 (5 bases). Trimming cost V 0 bases and J 4 bases, with 12 bases left between them. The CDR3 is 15 residues long. Germline-derived CDR1 and CDR2 are MRHNA and SNTAGT. The chain's CDR3 is CASSDSGGPSYGYTF. As DNA, the CDR3 is TGTGCCAGCAGTGACTCGGGGGGTCCAAGCTATGGCTACACCTTC.

The gene calls are TRBV7-2 and TRBJ2-1; 7 nucleotides agree with TRBD2. The length of the CDR3 is 16 residues. Germline CDR1 SGHTA, CDR2 FQGNSA. With V trimmed by 2 bases and J by 8 bases, 12 bases remained unmatched. This CDR3 is CASSLTSSGPIYEQFF. As DNA, the CDR3 is TGTGCCAGCAGCTTAACCTCTAGCGGTCCGATCTATGAGCAGTTCTTC.